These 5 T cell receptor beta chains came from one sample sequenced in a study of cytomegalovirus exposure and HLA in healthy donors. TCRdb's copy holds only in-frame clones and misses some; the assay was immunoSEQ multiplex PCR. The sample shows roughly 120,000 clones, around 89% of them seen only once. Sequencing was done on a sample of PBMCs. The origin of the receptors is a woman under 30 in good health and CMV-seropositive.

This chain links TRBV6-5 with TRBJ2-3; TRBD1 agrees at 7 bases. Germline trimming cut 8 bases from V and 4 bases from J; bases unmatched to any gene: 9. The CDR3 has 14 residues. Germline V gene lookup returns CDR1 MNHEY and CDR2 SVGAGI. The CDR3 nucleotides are TGTGCCAGCCGAAAGACAGGGAACTCAGATACGCAGTATTTT. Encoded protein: CASRKTGNSDTQYF.

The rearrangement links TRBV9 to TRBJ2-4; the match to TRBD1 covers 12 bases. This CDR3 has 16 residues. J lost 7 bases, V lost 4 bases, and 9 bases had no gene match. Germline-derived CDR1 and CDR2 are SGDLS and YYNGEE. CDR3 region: CASSPVGQGAGNIQYF. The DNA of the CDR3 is TGTGCCAGCAGCCCCGTGGGACAGGGGGCAGGGAACATTCAGTACTTC.

The CDR3 DNA reads TGTGCCTGGACACGGTCCATGACCGGGGAGCTGTTTTTT. Its protein product is CAWTRSMTGELFF. The chain joins TRBV30 to TRBJ2-2; no clear D gene. The CDR3 is 13 amino acids. Deletions cut 4 bases from V and 5 bases from J, with 11 bases between. Germline V lookup: CDR1 GTSNPN, CDR2 SVGIG (reference sequence).

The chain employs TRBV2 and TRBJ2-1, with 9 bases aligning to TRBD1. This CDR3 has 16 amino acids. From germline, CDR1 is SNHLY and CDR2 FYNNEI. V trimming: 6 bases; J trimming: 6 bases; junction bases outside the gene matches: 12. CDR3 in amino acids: CASSALGTGRSNEQFF. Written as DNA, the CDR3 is TGTGCCAGCAGCGCTTTAGGGACAGGGCGAAGCAATGAGCAGTTCTTC.

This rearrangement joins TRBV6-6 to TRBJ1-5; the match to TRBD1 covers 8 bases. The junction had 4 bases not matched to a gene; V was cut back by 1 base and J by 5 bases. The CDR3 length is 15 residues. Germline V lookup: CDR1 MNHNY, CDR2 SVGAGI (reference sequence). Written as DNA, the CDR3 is TGTGCCAGCAGTTACTGGACAGGGACCGATCAGCCCCAGCATTTT. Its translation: CASSYWTGTDQPQHF.